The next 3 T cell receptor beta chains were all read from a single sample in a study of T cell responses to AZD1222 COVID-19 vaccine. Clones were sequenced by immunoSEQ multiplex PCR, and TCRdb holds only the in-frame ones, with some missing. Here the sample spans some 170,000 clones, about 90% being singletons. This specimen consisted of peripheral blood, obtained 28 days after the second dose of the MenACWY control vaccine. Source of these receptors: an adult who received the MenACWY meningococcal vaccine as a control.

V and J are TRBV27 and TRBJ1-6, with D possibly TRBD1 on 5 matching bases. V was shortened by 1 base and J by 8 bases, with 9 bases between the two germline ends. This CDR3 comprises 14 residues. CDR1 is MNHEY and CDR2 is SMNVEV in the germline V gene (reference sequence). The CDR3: CASSLFRDYSPLHF. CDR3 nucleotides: TGTGCCAGCAGTTTATTCAGGGACTATTCACCCCTCCACTTT.

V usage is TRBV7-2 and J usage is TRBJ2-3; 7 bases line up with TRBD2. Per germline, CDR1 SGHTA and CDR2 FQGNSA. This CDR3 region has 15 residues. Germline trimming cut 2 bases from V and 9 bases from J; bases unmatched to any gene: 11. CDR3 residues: CASSLSVTGGGTQYF. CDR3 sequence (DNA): TGTGCCAGCAGCTTATCCGTAACAGGCGGGGGAACGCAGTATTTT.

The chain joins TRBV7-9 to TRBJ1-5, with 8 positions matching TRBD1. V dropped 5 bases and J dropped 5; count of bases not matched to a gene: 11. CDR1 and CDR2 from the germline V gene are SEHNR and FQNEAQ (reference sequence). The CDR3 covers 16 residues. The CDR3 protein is CASSARTGTRDQPQHF. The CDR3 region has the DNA TGTGCCAGCAGCGCCAGGACAGGGACAAGGGATCAGCCCCAGCATTTT.